Below, 15 T cell receptor beta chains from the same sample are listed, as sequenced in a study of sequential checkpoint blockade in melanoma. The table came from immunoSEQ multiplex PCR; TCRdb's copy has only in-frame clones and leaves some out. The sample lists about 10,000 clones, approximately 71% seen once, with around 10% in the top ten. Treatment reported: randomized to nivolumab then ipilimumab (arm A) or the reverse (arm B). Sequenced material: CD8+ T cells sorted from blood (inferred from file names), taken from a patient given nivolumab and ipilimumab in sequence. These receptors all come from a human donor with melanoma.

This clone was detected a few times. V and J are TRBV5-4 and TRBJ2-1; perhaps TRBD2 as D (5 bases). The CDR3 contains 16 residues. The germline V gene encodes CDR1 SGHNT and CDR2 YYREEE (reference sequence). V dropped 0 bases and J dropped 0 bases, with 10 bases sitting between them. This CDR3 is CASSLVGSDSYNEQFF. The DNA for the CDR3 is TGTGCCAGCAGCTTGGTAGGGAGCGACTCCTACAATGAGCAGTTCTTC.

This clone came up a few times. This chain uses TRBV19 with TRBJ2-7; TRBD2 aligns across 11 bases. The V and J ends lost 8 bases and 5 bases, in that order; junction bases with no gene match: 5. Germline values: CDR1 LNHDA, CDR2 SQIVND (reference sequence). This CDR3 is built from 13 residues. The CDR3 region is CASAGTSGDEQYF. CDR3 sequence (DNA): TGTGCCAGTGCCGGGACTAGCGGCGACGAGCAGTACTTC.

This clone was seen only a few times. The chain is built from TRBV7-9 and TRBJ2-7; TRBD1 matches 9 bases. The CDR3 has 15 residues. Per germline, CDR1 SEHNR and CDR2 FQNEAQ (reference sequence). Trimming cost V 5 bases and J 5 bases; bases outside gene matches: 10. The CDR3 DNA is TGTGCCAGCAGCCACCCGGGACAGGGAAATGACGAGCAGTACTTC. This translates into CASSHPGQGNDEQYF.

This clone was seen a handful of times. The chain joins TRBV12-5 to TRBJ2-1, with D hard to call. The germline gives CDR1 LGHNT, CDR2 FRNRAP. The CDR3 is 15 amino acids. V lost 1 base and J 0 bases, leaving 7 bases between the germline ends. The CDR3, as DNA: TGTGCTAGTGGTTTGGCGGGTTCCTCCTACAATGAGCAGTTCTTC. This translates into CASGLAGSSYNEQFF.

V usage is TRBV29-1 and J usage is TRBJ2-7, with D possibly matching TRBD1 (5 bases). CDR1 is SQVTM, CDR2 ANQGSEA, per germline. The germline V and J ends were trimmed by 8 bases and 2 bases, with 19 bases remaining between them. The CDR3 has 14 amino acids. This chain's CDR3 is CSSLTGDDTYEQYF. The CDR3 DNA follows: TGCAGCTCCCTAACAGGAGACGATACCTACGAGCAGTACTTC.

This clone was seen just once. V usage is TRBV27 and J usage is TRBJ1-5; 7 bases align to TRBD1. The junction had 10 bases not matched to a gene; V was cut back by 7 bases and J by 4 bases. The CDR3 consists of 15 residues. The germline V gene has CDR1 MNHEY and CDR2 SMNVEV (reference sequence). CDR3 residues: CASKTEGQRNQPQHF. CDR3 bases: TGTGCCAGCAAAACCGAGGGACAGAGGAATCAGCCCCAGCATTTT.

This chain connects TRBV4-2 to TRBJ1-5, with 9 bases identical to TRBD1. CDR1 is LGHNA, CDR2 YNFKEQ, per germline. The J segment lost 2 bases and the V segment lost 1 base, leaving 6 bases of the junction unmatched. This CDR3 is 17 amino acids long. CDR3 nucleotides: TGTGCCAGCAGCCAAGGGGGACAGGGAAGAGGCAATCAGCCCCAGCATTTT. This translates into CASSQGGQGRGNQPQHF.

This clone has just a few counts. The chain joins TRBV6-6 to TRBJ2-7; 10 bases are shared with TRBD2. The CDR3 contains 15 residues. J lost 0 bases, V lost 6 bases, and 5 bases had no gene match. From germline, CDR1 is MNHNY and CDR2 SVGAGI (reference sequence). CDR3 loop: CASRHTSGDSYEQYF. The CDR3 DNA reads as TGTGCCAGCAGACACACTAGCGGGGACTCCTACGAGCAGTACTTC.

The rearrangement links TRBV7-9 to TRBJ1-1; no firm D call. Germline V gene sequence: CDR1 SEHNR, CDR2 FQNEAQ (reference sequence). The V gene lost 2 bases and the J gene lost 0 bases, with 10 bases spanning the gap. The CDR3 is 15 amino acids. This CDR3 is CASSLIVGLNTEAFF. The CDR3 bases are TGTGCCAGCAGCTTAATCGTGGGCCTGAACACTGAAGCTTTCTTT.

V usage is TRBV6-4 and J usage is TRBJ2-3, with D tentatively TRBD1 (5 bases). Trimming left V 6 bases short and J 1 base short, with 14 bases between. The CDR3 contains 15 residues. Per the germline V gene, CDR1 is MRHNA and CDR2 is SNTAGT. The DNA of the CDR3 is TGTGCCAGCAGCTCAGGGAACGGAGGCACAGATACGCAGTATTTT. Its protein is CASSSGNGGTDTQYF.

V and J are TRBV27 and TRBJ2-5, with a weak D call TRBD1 (6 bases). The J call may be in error: the DNA end matches TRBJ2-7 better. Germline-derived CDR1 and CDR2 are MNHEY and SMNVEV (reference sequence). This CDR3 contains 14 residues. CDR3 nucleotide sequence: TGTGCCAGCAGTTTAACACAGGGCGCCTACGAGCAGTACTTC. It translates to CASSLTQGAYEQYF.

This chain connects TRBV6-6 to TRBJ2-7; 12 nucleotides match TRBD2. Germline V gene sequence: CDR1 MNHNY, CDR2 SVGAGI (reference sequence). The length of the CDR3 is 15 residues. J gave up 6 bases and V 5 bases, and 8 bases lay outside the gene matches. The CDR3 bases are TGTGCCAGCAGTCGACTAGCGGGAGATCCCCGCGAGCAGTACTTC. This encodes CASSRLAGDPREQYF.

The rearrangement joins TRBV4-2 to TRBJ2-1; a weak D match, TRBD2 (6 bases). CDR3 size: 15 residues. V was cut by 4 bases and J by 2 bases, with 12 bases left in between. CDR1 is LGHNA, CDR2 YNFKEQ, per germline. The CDR3 coding sequence is TGTGCCAGCAGCCCATTCGGCGGGACCTACAATGAGCAGTTCTTC. It translates to CASSPFGGTYNEQFF.

The chain combines TRBV7-9 with TRBJ2-7, with TRBD2 matching over 10 bases. The ends lost 7 bases at V and 5 bases at J; junction bases unmatched: 5. The CDR3 sequence is 13 residues long. CDR1 and CDR2 from the germline V gene are SEHNR and FQNEAQ (reference sequence). CDR3 in DNA: TGTGCCAGCACCCTAGCGGGAGCGGACGAGCAGTACTTC. It translates to CASTLAGADEQYF.

J is TRBJ2-7 and V is TRBV5-4, with D perhaps matching TRBD2 (6 bases). Germline V gives CDR1 SGHNT, CDR2 YYREEE (reference sequence). CDR3 length equals 14 residues. The V end was cut by 1 base, the J end by 2 bases, with 10 bases between. The CDR3 is CASSLRERAYEQYF. The CDR3 DNA follows: TGTGCCAGCAGCTTGCGGGAGCGCGCCTACGAGCAGTACTTC. The full variable domain, with the rest looked up from reference TRBV5-4 and TRBJ2-7, is ETGVTQSPTHLIKTRGQQVTLRCSSQSGHNTVSWYQQALGQGPQFIFQYYREEENGRGNFPPRFSGLQFPNYSSELNVNALELDDSALYLCASSLRERAYEQYFGPGTRLTVT.